These 9 T cell receptor beta chains came from one sample sequenced in a study of Ad26.COV2.S vaccination and SARS-CoV-2 variants. Stated treatment: roughly 20 received Ad26.COV2.S at low or high dose, single or two shots; about 5 received placebo; per-sample allocation not given. Collection of samples fell on day 63 after the first vaccine or placebo injection. Only in-frame clones appear in the TCRdb table, and some are missing; sequencing was by immunoSEQ multiplex PCR. This sample has about 350,000 clones; less than 90% occur once, and the top ten carry around 10%. The sample here was peripheral blood, taken in a trial of Ad26.COV2.S vaccine versus placebo. These receptors were taken from a person between 18 and 59 years old who received the Ad26.COV2.S COVID-19 vaccine or a placebo.

This chain links TRBV3-1 (or the pseudogene TRBV3-2) with TRBJ2-1, with D tentatively TRBD2 (7 bases). The V gene lost 3 bases and the J gene lost 8 bases, with 20 bases spanning the gap. This CDR3 comprises 16 residues. Germline V gene lookup returns CDR1 LGHDT and CDR2 YNNKEL (reference sequence). CDR3 protein: CASSQGPAGAGDEQFF. CDR3 in DNA: TGTGCCAGCAGCCAGGGGCCCGCGGGGGCGGGGGATGAGCAGTTCTTC.

The chain couples TRBV11-3 to TRBJ2-1; no clear D gene. In germline, CDR1 is SGHNT, CDR2 YENEEA. CDR3 size: 13 residues. The germline V and J ends were trimmed by 0 bases and 8 bases, with 8 bases remaining between them. The CDR3, as DNA: TGTGCCAGCAGCTTAGATCTTGGGGATGAGCAGTTCTTC. This gives the protein CASSLDLGDEQFF.

The chain carries TRBV6-5 and TRBJ2-7, with D tentatively TRBD1 or TRBD2 (5 bases each). The V and J ends lost 5 bases and 2 bases respectively, with 13 bases between them. The CDR3 is made up of 14 amino acids. Germline V gene data show CDR1 as MNHEY and CDR2 as SVGAGI. The CDR3 loop reads CASSRGQGAYEQYF. The CDR3, as DNA: TGTGCCAGCAGTAGGGGCCAGGGAGCCTACGAGCAGTACTTC.

The chain couples TRBV7-9 to TRBJ1-2, with D hard to call. Trimming took off 0 bases at V and 8 bases at J, with 7 bases between the two ends. This CDR3 spans 12 amino acids. In germline, CDR1 is SEHNR, CDR2 FQNEAQ (reference sequence). This CDR3 is CASSLAIEGYTF. The CDR3 DNA is TGTGCCAGCAGCTTAGCGATCGAGGGCTACACCTTC.

V gene TRBV27 combines with J gene TRBJ2-1, with 11 bases fitting TRBD2. V shed 10 bases and J 6 bases; nucleotides not matched to a gene: 11. CDR1 and CDR2 from the germline V gene are MNHEY and SMNVEV (reference sequence). The CDR3 is made up of 15 amino acids. The CDR3 here is CATSHELAGGNEQFF. In nucleotides, the CDR3 is TGTGCCACCTCCCATGAGCTAGCGGGAGGCAATGAGCAGTTCTTC.

This clone was detected only a few times. This chain uses TRBV9 with TRBJ1-1, with D possibly TRBD1 on 6 matching bases. CDR3 length: 13 amino acids. V shed 3 bases and J shed 4 bases, with 10 bases lying between them. CDR1 and CDR2 from the germline V gene are SGDLS and YYNGEE. The CDR3, as DNA: TGTGCCAGCAGCGCAGGGGACGCCACTGAAGCTTTCTTT. Translating gives CASSAGDATEAFF.

The chain is built from TRBV4-3 and TRBJ1-1; D is uncertain. V was pared by 0 bases and J by 1 base, with 9 bases between. The CDR3 consists of 15 residues. Germline V gives CDR1 LGHNA, CDR2 YSLEER. As DNA, the CDR3 is TGCGCCAGCAGCCAAGAAACGGGCTGGAACACTGAAGCTTTCTTT. Translated, it gives CASSQETGWNTEAFF.

The V and J genes are TRBV27 and TRBJ2-3, with TRBD1 identical over 8 bases. V dropped 5 bases and J dropped 4; count of bases not matched to a gene: 11. CDR1 and CDR2 (germline): MNHEY, SMNVEV (reference sequence). The CDR3 is 16 amino acids. The DNA for the CDR3 is TGTGCCAGCAGTCTAGGACAGGGAGGTTTTGCAGATACGCAGTATTTT. Amino acids: CASSLGQGGFADTQYF.

The V gene is TRBV18, the J gene TRBJ2-7; unclear D gene. The length of the CDR3 is 13 residues. V was cut by 1 base and J by 2 bases, with 6 bases left in between. Germline loops: CDR1 KGHSH, CDR2 LQKENI. CDR3 in DNA: TGTGCCAGCTCACCACAGGTTACCTACGAGCAGTACTTC. Translation: CASSPQVTYEQYF. The full variable domain, its missing parts supplied by reference TRBV18 and TRBJ2-7, is NAGVMQNPRHLVRRRGQEARLRCSPMKGHSHVYWYRQLPEEGLKFMVYLQKENIIDESGMPKERFSAEFPKEGPSILRIQQVVRGDSAAYFCASSPQVTYEQYFGPGTRLTVT.